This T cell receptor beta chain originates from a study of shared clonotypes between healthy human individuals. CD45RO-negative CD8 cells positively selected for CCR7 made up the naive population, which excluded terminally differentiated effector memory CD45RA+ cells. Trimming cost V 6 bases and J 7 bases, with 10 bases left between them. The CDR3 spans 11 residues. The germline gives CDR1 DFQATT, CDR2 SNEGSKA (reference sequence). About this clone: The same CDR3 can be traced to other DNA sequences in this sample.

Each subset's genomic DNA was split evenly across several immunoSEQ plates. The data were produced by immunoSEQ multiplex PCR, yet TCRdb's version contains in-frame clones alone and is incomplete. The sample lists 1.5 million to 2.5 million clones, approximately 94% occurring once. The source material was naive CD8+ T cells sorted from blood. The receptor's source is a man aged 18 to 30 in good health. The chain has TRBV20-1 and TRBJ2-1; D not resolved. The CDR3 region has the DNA TGCAGTGCGAGGATGATTAATGAGCAGTTCTTC. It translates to CSARMINEQFF.